The T cell receptor (beta chain) under discussion was sequenced for a study of blood T cell repertoires in COVID-19 (dated by TCRdb to 2020 to 2021). In terms of the full investigation: Collaborator samples came from the United States, Italy and Spain and covered acute and convalescent phases of COVID-19. The dataset comprised deeply sampled blood TCRbeta repertoires from subjects exposed to, actively infected with, or recovered from COVID-19. Where available, HLA class I and class II types were obtained from metadata supplied by the sample provider rather than from assay-based typing. A de-identified subject ID, COVID-19 status, age in years and sex were almost always included in the sample metadata. The repertoires were released in a freely available public database intended as a resource for research on the immune response to SARS-CoV-2. The samples were drawn from the first 160 participants of the ongoing ImmuneRACE study and from some 1,300 subjects provided by 6 global collaborators. The prospective study material was composed of cDNA or gDNA derived from T cells, B-cell-depleted T cells, or PBMCs. Findings and caveats that apply to the study as a whole: The amount of clinical and demographic metadata varied by source and participant and was provided uncurated.

Whole blood was collected in K2EDTA tubes by collaborating institutions according to the institutions' own protocols. Collaborator samples were shipped for TCRbeta analysis as frozen whole blood, isolated PBMCs, or DNA extracted from either sample type. Notes on this clone: Its target antigen remains unknown. Base qualities were left out, and no much larger clone turns up one base away.

The immunoSEQ Assay, a bias-controlled multiplex PCR, was used to amplify TCRbeta CDR3 regions from genomic DNA. The original pipeline was this. The number of nucleated cells in each sample was estimated from the amplification of reference gene primers within the assay. Sequence reads were collapsed and filtered to measure the absolute abundance of every unique TCRbeta CDR3 rearrangement. For each sample, productive Simpson clonality was calculated as the square root of Simpson's diversity index across productive rearrangements. TCRdb took this table from immuneACCESS and kept in-frame rearrangements with V and J called. Such tables lack part of the clones; where checked against another copy, unresolved V genes explain under half of the gap, and the rest is unexplained. V and J calls and clone size come straight from that table; D and trimming were deduced from the DNA. The sample table shows about 44,000 clones, and about nine tenths are seen once. Around 25% of the sample is taken by the ten largest.

The CDR3 spans 12 residues, from the cysteine through the phenylalanine. Of the read, only the CDR3 DNA is kept; its 36 bases are in frame from base 1. CDR1 and CDR2 are read off the germline V gene (reference sequence) as GTSNPN and SVGIG. At the junction V is shortened by 1 base and J by 4 bases, with 5 bases in between. The source of this sequence is a woman over 75 in a cohort sampled during active or convalescent COVID-19. Sequenced input: peripheral blood. The V gene is TRBV30 and the J gene is TRBJ1-3, with the D gene uncertain. The sequenced DNA is TGTGCCTGGAGTGGGCGGGGAAACACCATATATTTT. Translated, this is CAWSGRGNTIYF.